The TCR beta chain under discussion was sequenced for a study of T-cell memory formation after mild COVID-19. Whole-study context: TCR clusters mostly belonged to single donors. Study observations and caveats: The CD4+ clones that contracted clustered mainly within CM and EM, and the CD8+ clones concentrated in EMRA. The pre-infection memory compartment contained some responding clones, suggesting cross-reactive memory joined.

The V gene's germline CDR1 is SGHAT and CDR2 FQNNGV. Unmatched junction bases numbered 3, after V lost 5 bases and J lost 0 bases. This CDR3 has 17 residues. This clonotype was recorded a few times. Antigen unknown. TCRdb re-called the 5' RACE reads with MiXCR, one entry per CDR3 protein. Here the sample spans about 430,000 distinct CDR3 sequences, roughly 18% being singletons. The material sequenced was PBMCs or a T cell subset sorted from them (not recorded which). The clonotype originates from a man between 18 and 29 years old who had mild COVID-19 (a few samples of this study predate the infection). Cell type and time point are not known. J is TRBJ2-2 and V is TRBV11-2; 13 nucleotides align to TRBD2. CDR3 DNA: TGTGCCAGCAGCCCAGGGACTAGCGGGACGAACACCGGGGAGCTGTTTTTT. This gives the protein CASSPGTSGTNTGELFF.